The 30 T cell receptor beta chains below come from one sample, sequenced in a study of blood T cell repertoires in COVID-19. Data came from immunoSEQ multiplex PCR; TCRdb stores just in-frame clones and leaves some out. Of about 95,000 clones listed, around 86% are singletons. Sample: peripheral blood. Receptor source: a woman between 70 and 85 years old with acute or convalescent COVID-19.

The count of this clone is one. The rearrangement joins TRBV18 to TRBJ2-1; 7 bases map to TRBD2. The CDR3 contains 17 residues. Germline loops: CDR1 KGHSH, CDR2 LQKENI. Trimming removed 5 bases from V and 6 bases from J; junction bases left unmatched: 16. This CDR3 reads CASSSATSGLVANEQFF. The DNA of the CDR3 is TGTGCCAGCTCATCGGCCACGTCTGGACTAGTCGCCAATGAGCAGTTCTTC. Full variable domain (outside the CDR3, taken from reference TRBV18 and TRBJ2-1): NAGVMQNPRHLVRRRGQEARLRCSPMKGHSHVYWYRQLPEEGLKFMVYLQKENIIDESGMPKERFSAEFPKEGPSILRIQQVVRGDSAAYFCASSSATSGLVANEQFFGPGTRLTVL.

This sequence joins TRBV6-1 and TRBJ1-5; D ambiguous. Per germline, CDR1 MNHNS and CDR2 SASEGT. There are 15 residues in the CDR3. Trimming took 1 base from V and 4 from J, leaving 11 bases between them. CDR3 in DNA: TGTGCCAGCAGTGAAGTACGCCTCGGTAATCAGCCCCAGCATTTT. Protein product: CASSEVRLGNQPQHF.

V and J are TRBV28 and TRBJ1-2, with 7 bases lining up with TRBD1. The CDR3 is made up of 14 amino acids. Germline V lookup: CDR1 MDHEN, CDR2 SYDVKM. After removal of 3 bases from V and 4 bases from J, the junction contained 5 bases not matched to a gene. The CDR3: CASSLTGWVYGYTF. DNA for the CDR3: TGTGCCAGCAGTTTGACAGGGTGGGTCTATGGCTACACCTTC.

As DNA, the CDR3 is TGTGCCAGCAGCCAAGGGGGGAGGATCTACGAGCAGTACGTC. Translating it yields CASSQGGRIYEQYV. V usage is TRBV3-1 (or the pseudogene TRBV3-2) and J usage is TRBJ2-7; D possibly corresponds to TRBD2 (6 bases). With 1 base removed from V and 3 bases from J, the gap between germline ends came to 10 bases. Germline V lookup: CDR1 LGHDT, CDR2 YNNKEL (reference sequence). The CDR3 extends over 14 amino acids.

The gene calls are TRBV6-5 and TRBJ1-2; 8 nucleotides line up with TRBD1. The V and J ends lost 11 bases and 4 bases, in that order; junction bases with no gene match: 9. Per the germline V gene, CDR1 is MNHEY and CDR2 is SVGAGI. There are 13 residues in the CDR3. The CDR3 sequence is CAGGSGGAYGYTF. CDR3 DNA: TGTGCCGGGGGTTCAGGGGGCGCCTATGGCTACACCTTC.

V and J are TRBV10-3 and TRBJ2-7, with 9 bases identical to TRBD2. From germline, CDR1 is ENHRY and CDR2 SYGVKD. The J segment lost 2 bases and the V segment lost 6 bases, leaving 8 bases of the junction unmatched. This CDR3 has 15 residues. The CDR3 sequence is CAIREPSGTTYEQYF. The CDR3 DNA is TGTGCCATCAGGGAACCTAGCGGGACGACCTACGAGCAGTACTTC.

V usage is TRBV6-5 and J usage is TRBJ1-3, with 10 bases lining up with TRBD1. Germline CDR1 reads MNHEY; CDR2 reads SVGAGI. The trim removed 4 bases at V and 0 bases at J, leaving 3 bases unmatched. The CDR3 has 16 amino acids. The CDR3 sequence is CASSSTGGGSGNTIYF. CDR3 nucleotides: TGTGCCAGCAGTTCGACAGGGGGCGGCTCTGGAAACACCATATATTTT.

The V and J genes are TRBV18 and TRBJ2-5, with a weak D call TRBD1 (6 bases). V lost 4 bases to trimming and J lost 1 base, with 10 bases between them. This CDR3 has 14 residues. The germline V gene encodes CDR1 KGHSH and CDR2 LQKENI. The CDR3 nucleotides read TGTGCCAGCTCACAGGGGGACGGCCAAGAGACCCAGTACTTC. It translates to CASSQGDGQETQYF.

This clone was counted a few times. J is TRBJ1-4 and V is TRBV19, with D maybe TRBD1 (5 bases). The CDR3 runs to 15 residues. In germline, CDR1 is LNHDA, CDR2 SQIVND (reference sequence). Between the trimmed V and J ends, which lost 3 bases and 5 bases, there was a span of 13 bases. This CDR3 reads CASSIRRGENEKLFF. CDR3 bases: TGTGCCAGTAGTATCCGCCGGGGGGAGAATGAAAAACTGTTTTTT.

The V gene is TRBV28, the J gene TRBJ1-2, with D perhaps matching TRBD1 (6 bases). The CDR3 spans 12 residues. Germline CDR1 reads MDHEN; CDR2 reads SYDVKM. The CDR3 loop reads CASNRAAYGYTF. CDR3 DNA: TGTGCGTCGAACAGGGCCGCATATGGCTACACCTTC.

The chain links TRBV6-1 to TRBJ1-2; 7 nucleotides line up with TRBD1. The CDR3 extends over 11 amino acids. Germline V CDR1 and CDR2: MNHNS, SASEGT. Trimming at V came to 8 bases and at J to 3 bases, leaving 0 bases not matched to a gene. The CDR3 DNA sequence: TGTGCCAGCGGGACAGACTATGGCTACACCTTC. Translation gives CASGTDYGYTF.

The gene calls are TRBV6-1 and TRBJ1-1; no clear D gene. The CDR3 contains 13 residues. V was cut by 3 bases and J by 1 base, with 6 bases left in between. The germline CDR1 and CDR2 sequences are MNHNS and SASEGT. CDR3 loop: CASSDNRNTEAFF. The CDR3 DNA sequence: TGTGCCAGCAGTGATAACAGGAACACTGAAGCTTTCTTT.

This sequence joins TRBV6-6 and TRBJ2-2; 8 bases line up with TRBD2. The CDR3 has 14 amino acids. Germline V gives CDR1 MNHNY, CDR2 SVGAGI (reference sequence). Unmatched junction bases numbered 1, after V lost 0 bases and J lost 7 bases. The CDR3, as DNA: TGTGCCAGCAGTTACTCGCGGGGGGTCGGGGAGCTGTTTTTT. As protein: CASSYSRGVGELFF.

The chain employs TRBV5-6 and TRBJ1-5; possible D gene TRBD1, 6 bases. This CDR3 region has 18 residues. CDR1 is SGHDT and CDR2 is YYEEEE in the germline V gene. Trimming took off 0 bases at V and 2 bases at J, with 18 bases between the two ends. CDR3: CASSLASQGLWGNQPQHF. The DNA of the CDR3 is TGTGCCAGCAGCTTGGCCTCTCAGGGGCTTTGGGGCAATCAGCCCCAGCATTTT.

CDR3 protein: CASSITDRPYEQYF. The CDR3 DNA follows: TGTGCCAGTAGTATAACGGACAGGCCCTACGAGCAGTACTTC. The genes are TRBV19 and TRBJ2-7; TRBD1 aligns across 7 bases. Germline CDR1 and CDR2: LNHDA and SQIVND (reference sequence). The CDR3 extends over 14 amino acids. The V and J ends lost 2 bases and 2 bases, in that order; junction bases with no gene match: 3.

This clone was detected a few times. The rearrangement links TRBV6-5 to TRBJ1-2; the match to TRBD1 covers 7 bases. The CDR3 extends over 14 amino acids. CDR1 and CDR2 from the germline V gene are MNHEY and SVGAGI. V lost 6 bases to trimming and J lost 3 bases; unmatched junction nucleotides: 7. CDR3 sequence: CASRRQGGYYGYTF. CDR3 nucleotide sequence: TGTGCCAGCAGGAGACAGGGCGGGTACTATGGCTACACCTTC.

The chain links TRBV19 to TRBJ1-4, with unresolved D. The CDR3 loop spans 15 amino acids. Trimming shortened V by 4 bases and J by 0 bases, and 9 bases separated the two germline ends. Germline CDR1 reads LNHDA; CDR2 reads SQIVND (reference sequence). DNA of the CDR3: TGTGCCAGTAGTACCAAGAGTACAACTAATGAAAAACTGTTTTTT. It translates to CASSTKSTTNEKLFF.

The V call is TRBV6-1, the J call TRBJ1-1; 7 bases match TRBD1. The germline gives CDR1 MNHNS, CDR2 SASEGT. V shed 3 bases, J shed 6 bases, and the junction held 4 bases outside the gene matches. The CDR3 has 13 residues. As DNA, the CDR3 is TGTGCCAGCAGTGACCCCGACAGGGCTGAAGCTTTCTTT. Translating gives CASSDPDRAEAFF.

The chain has TRBV13 and TRBJ2-7; D is unresolved. This CDR3 region has 14 residues. Looked up from germline, CDR1 is PRHDT and CDR2 is FYEKMQ (reference sequence). The V gene lost 2 bases and the J gene lost 1 base, with 9 bases spanning the gap. The CDR3 loop is CASSLIIASYEQYF. The CDR3 DNA sequence: TGTGCCAGCAGCTTAATTATAGCTTCCTACGAGCAGTACTTC.

The chain uses TRBV7-2 and TRBJ1-5; the D is unclear. This CDR3 has 15 residues. V lost 1 base and J 0 bases, leaving 7 bases between the germline ends. Germline V gene lookup returns CDR1 SGHTA and CDR2 FQGNSA. The CDR3 is CASSLGSSSNQPQHF. The CDR3 nucleotides read TGTGCCAGCAGCTTAGGATCGAGTAGCAATCAGCCCCAGCATTTT.

The chain uses TRBV15 and TRBJ2-7; a weak D match, TRBD1 (6 bases). Germline V gives CDR1 LNHNV, CDR2 YYDKDF (reference sequence). This CDR3 comprises 15 residues. Between the trimmed V and J ends, which lost 5 bases and 2 bases, there was a span of 16 bases. The CDR3 sequence is CATSFLTGTTYEQYF. The DNA for the CDR3 is TGTGCCACCAGCTTCCTGACAGGAACAACCTACGAGCAGTACTTC.

The CDR3, as DNA: TGTGCCAGCAGTGAGTGGATTGGGGGACAGCCCCCGAGCTCCTATAATTCACCCCTCCACTTT. Residues: CASSEWIGGQPPSSYNSPLHF. This chain uses TRBV2 with TRBJ1-6; 7 bases are shared with TRBD1. The CDR3 is 21 residues long. Trimming removed 3 bases from V and 0 bases from J; junction bases left unmatched: 17. Germline V gene lookup returns CDR1 SNHLY and CDR2 FYNNEI.

The chain carries TRBV18 and TRBJ1-1, with 10 bases aligning to TRBD1. V lost 4 bases and J lost 7; bases outside the gene matches: 3. This CDR3 is built from 13 residues. The germline CDR1 and CDR2 sequences are KGHSH and LQKENI. CDR3 coding DNA: TGTGCCAGCTCACGACAGGGGGCGGATGAAGCTTTCTTT. This gives the protein CASSRQGADEAFF.

V gene TRBV10-3 combines with J gene TRBJ2-1; 10 bases align to TRBD1. Germline lookup yields CDR1 ENHRY and CDR2 SYGVKD. The CDR3 extends over 15 amino acids. With V trimmed by 6 bases and J by 7 bases, 9 bases remained unmatched. The chain's CDR3 is CAIRPGQGSFNEQFF. CDR3 nucleotides: TGTGCCATCAGGCCGGGACAGGGGAGTTTTAATGAGCAGTTCTTC.

The chain couples TRBV3-1 (or the pseudogene TRBV3-2) to TRBJ2-7; 14 bases fit TRBD2. Germline V gene data show CDR1 as LGHDT and CDR2 as YNNKEL (reference sequence). After removal of 4 bases from V and 0 bases from J, the junction contained 2 bases not matched to a gene. This CDR3 is built from 16 residues. As DNA, the CDR3 is TGTGCCAGCAGCCGGGGGACTAGCGGGGGCTCCTACGAGCAGTACTTC. Translation: CASSRGTSGGSYEQYF.

The chain uses TRBV11-2 and TRBJ2-5; D is possibly TRBD2 (6 bases). The CDR3 consists of 14 residues. The germline gives CDR1 SGHAT, CDR2 FQNNGV. V was trimmed by 4 bases and J by 4 bases, leaving 13 bases between them. The CDR3, as DNA: TGTGCCAGCAGCTCTGGGGCGGGGAGAGAGACCCAGTACTTC. Its translation: CASSSGAGRETQYF.

The chain uses TRBV18 and TRBJ2-7, with 11 positions matching TRBD2. Germline V lookup: CDR1 KGHSH, CDR2 LQKENI. The CDR3 is made up of 18 amino acids. Germline trimming cut 0 bases from V and 5 bases from J; bases unmatched to any gene: 12. This CDR3 is CASSPPEGSGGAGHEQYV. The DNA of the CDR3 is TGTGCCAGCTCACCACCTGAGGGTAGCGGGGGGGCTGGCCACGAGCAGTACGTC.

The rearrangement uses TRBV5-1 and TRBJ1-2, with 8 positions matching TRBD1. After removal of 5 bases from V and 4 bases from J, the junction contained 4 bases not matched to a gene. Germline assignment: CDR1 SGHRS and CDR2 YFSETQ. This CDR3 spans 13 amino acids. The CDR3 is CASRADRVYGYTF. The CDR3 DNA reads TGCGCCAGCAGAGCGGACAGGGTCTATGGCTACACCTTC.

The V gene is TRBV7-2, the J gene TRBJ2-7; a weak D match, TRBD2 (6 bases). The V gene lost 1 base and the J gene lost 0 bases, with 10 bases spanning the gap. This CDR3 has 15 residues. From germline, CDR1 is SGHTA and CDR2 FQGNSA. CDR3 residues: CASSLGAGSSYEQYF. CDR3 DNA sequence: TGTGCCAGCAGCTTAGGGGCGGGGAGCTCCTACGAGCAGTACTTC.

The chain couples TRBV28 to TRBJ2-7, with 9 bases identical to TRBD1. The ends lost 5 bases at V and 2 bases at J; junction bases unmatched: 4. This CDR3 is built from 14 residues. Per the germline V gene, CDR1 is MDHEN and CDR2 is SYDVKM. CDR3 sequence (DNA): TGTGCCAGCAGTCGGTGGGACAGGGCCTACGAGCAGTACTTC. This sequence encodes CASSRWDRAYEQYF.